This section outlines one TCR beta chain sequence together with its context. The primer mix had 60 Vbeta and 13 Jbeta primers. Assay: immunoSEQ multiplex PCR; the TCRdb copy retains only in-frame clones and omits some. This table has 150,000 to 200,000 clones, roughly 79% appearing once. This entry comes from a study of cytomegalovirus exposure and HLA in healthy donors. This TCR derives from a woman in her forties or fifties in good health and CMV-seronegative. Material: PBMCs.

The CDR3 here is CASSLDFGRGQPQHF. CDR3 in DNA: TGCGCCAGCAGCTTGGATTTTGGCAGGGGTCAGCCCCAGCATTTT. This chain uses TRBV5-1 with TRBJ1-5; TRBD1 might be the D (6 bases). The CDR3 runs to 15 residues. Trimming removed 0 bases at V and 6 bases at J, with 13 bases between. Germline-derived CDR1 and CDR2 are SGHRS and YFSETQ. Full variable domain (missing parts from reference TRBV5-1 and TRBJ1-5): KAGVTQTPRYLIKTRGQQVTLSCSPISGHRSVSWYQQTPGQGLQFLFEYFSETQRNKGNFPGRFSGRQFSNSRSEMNVSTLELGDSALYLCASSLDFGRGQPQHFGDGTRLSIL.